Shown below are 25 T cell receptor beta chains from a single sample sequenced in a study of blood T cells in healthy people across ages. Together with a sample-barcoded 5' primer, a J-beta primer mix was included in a second PCR lasting about 7 to 11 cycles. Using its own MiXCR run on the 5' RACE reads, TCRdb lists one record per CDR3 protein. The table records 850,000 to 1,300,000 distinct CDR3 sequences, roughly 45% of them present only once. Sequencing was performed on blood. The receptors stem from a woman aged 55-69 years in good health.

The V and J genes are TRBV20-1 and TRBJ2-2; 8 bases line up with TRBD2. Germline trimming cut 1 base from V and 2 bases from J; bases unmatched to any gene: 6. Germline CDR1 is DFQATT and CDR2 is SNEGSKA (reference sequence). CDR3 length: 16 amino acids. In DNA form, the CDR3 reads TGCAGTGCTAGAGCCATAATAGCGGGAAACACCGGGGAGCTGTTTTTT. Protein sequence: CSARAIIAGNTGELFF.

This chain connects TRBV18 to TRBJ2-7, with 12 positions matching TRBD2. CDR3 size: 17 residues. J was trimmed by 7 bases and V by 5 bases; bases with no gene match: 15. The V gene's germline CDR1 is KGHSH and CDR2 LQKENI. This CDR3 is CASSTSGRTNLFYEQYF. As DNA, the CDR3 is TGTGCCAGCTCAACTAGCGGGAGGACCAACTTGTTCTATGAGCAGTACTTC.

This clonotype was seen a handful of times. V is TRBV3-1 and J is TRBJ2-1; the D gene is possibly TRBD2 (5 bases). V was trimmed by 3 bases and J by 4 bases, leaving 7 bases between them. This CDR3 has 13 residues. The germline gives CDR1 LGHDT, CDR2 YNNKEL (reference sequence). The CDR3 DNA follows: TGTGCCAGCAGCCATAGGACTTACAATGAGCAGTTCTTC. Translating gives CASSHRTYNEQFF.

The chain joins TRBV24-1 to TRBJ2-1; 16 bases align to TRBD2. V was clipped by 4 bases and J by 1 base; unmatched bases: 6. This CDR3 region has 19 residues. CDR1 KGHDR and CDR2 SFDVKD come from the germline V gene. The CDR3 spells CATSDAGLAGGKSYNEQFF. The CDR3 coding sequence is TGTGCCACCAGTGACGCGGGACTAGCGGGAGGGAAATCCTACAATGAGCAGTTCTTC.

This clonotype has just a few counts. V is TRBV2 and J is TRBJ2-3, with 10 bases matching TRBD1. With 4 bases clipped from V and 6 bases from J, the junction kept 4 bases outside the gene matches. Looked up from germline, CDR1 is SNHLY and CDR2 is FYNNEI. The CDR3 consists of 14 residues. CDR3 sequence reads: CASSVDRGRDTQYF. The CDR3 nucleotides read TGTGCCAGCAGTGTGGACAGGGGGAGGGATACGCAGTATTTT.

On this clonotype itself: A read error may produce the germline difference seen at one junction end. The chain has TRBV7-9 and TRBJ2-3; a possible D gene is TRBD2 (6 bases). The CDR3 is made up of 13 amino acids. From germline, CDR1 is SEHNR and CDR2 FQNEAQ (reference sequence). The CDR3 region has the DNA TGTGCCAGCCTAGCGCCTAGCACAGGTACGCAGTATTTT. Its translation: CASLAPSTGTQYF.

This chain links TRBV21-1 with TRBJ1-2; TRBD1 reflects the table's D call only, with no check against the DNA. TRBV21-1 is designated a pseudogene. This CDR3 has 15 amino acids. The CDR3 here is CASSTGTGVRCGYTF. DNA for the CDR3: TGTGCCAGCAGCACCGGGACAGGGGTGCGGTGTGGCTACACCTTC.

The rearrangement links TRBV20-1 to TRBJ2-3; 9 nucleotides line up with TRBD2. Per the germline V gene, CDR1 is DFQATT and CDR2 is SNEGSKA (reference sequence). Unmatched junction bases numbered 9, after V lost 0 bases and J lost 5 bases. The CDR3 totals 16 residues. The DNA of the CDR3 is TGCAGTGCTAGAGAAAGTCTGGGCGGGAGGGGAGATACGCAGTATTTT. Amino acids: CSARESLGGRGDTQYF.

Details on this clonotype: Germline is not matched at one junction end, which may reflect a read error. This rearrangement joins TRBV6-5 to TRBJ2-6, with a tentative D call TRBD1 (5 bases). CDR1 is MNHEY, CDR2 SVGAGI, per germline. This CDR3 region has 15 residues. CDR3 loop: CASRAQGAGAYVLTF. The CDR3 DNA is TGTGCCAGCAGAGCTCAGGGTGCTGGGGCCTACGTCCTGACTTTC.

This clonotype was recorded only once. A much larger clone lies a single base off, so this may be a read error. This sequence joins TRBV12-3 or TRBV12-4 and TRBJ2-7, with TRBD2 matching over 9 bases. The CDR3 contains 16 residues. V was pared by 3 bases and J by 7 bases, with 13 bases of the junction left unmatched. This CDR3 reads CASSFVIAGGPGEQYF. CDR3 DNA: TGTGCCAGCAGTTTTGTCATTGCGGGAGGGCCAGGGGAGCAGTACTTC.

The chain links TRBV7-9 to TRBJ2-3; tentatively, D is TRBD1 or TRBD2 (5 bases each). Germline loops: CDR1 SEHNR, CDR2 FQNEAQ (reference sequence). The CDR3 consists of 15 residues. Trimming shortened V by 6 bases and J by 2 bases, and 15 bases separated the two germline ends. The CDR3 spells CASSHTGADTDTQYF. Written as DNA, the CDR3 is TGTGCCAGCAGTCACACCGGGGCAGACACAGATACGCAGTATTTT.

The chain joins TRBV12-3 or TRBV12-4 to TRBJ1-1; 11 bases are a match to TRBD1. The ends lost 5 bases at V and 3 bases at J; junction bases unmatched: 8. The CDR3 contains 16 residues. Here the CDR3 DNA reads TGTGCCAGCAGTCCAAGGGGACAGGGGGAGTACACTGAAGCTTTCTTT. This sequence encodes CASSPRGQGEYTEAFF.

With regard to this clonotype: The junction and the germline gene differ at one end; a read error may be behind it. CDR3 nucleotides: TGTGCCGGCAGCTTGGCCGGCGGGATCGGCACAGATACGCAGTATTTT. Translated, it gives CAGSLAGGIGTDTQYF. V and J are TRBV5-6 and TRBJ2-3, with D perhaps matching TRBD2 (6 bases). Looked up from germline, CDR1 is SGHDT and CDR2 is YYEEEE. The CDR3 consists of 16 residues.

This chain joins TRBV10-1 and TRBJ1-4; D may be TRBD1 (6 bases). V was clipped by 6 bases and J by 8 bases, with 16 bases between them. The CDR3 length is 14 residues. Germline V lookup: CDR1 WNHNN, CDR2 SYGVQD (reference sequence). The CDR3 is CASSPGTPAEKLFF. The CDR3 DNA reads as TGCGCCAGCAGCCCCGGGACACCGGCCGAAAAACTGTTTTTT.

The V call is TRBV7-9, the J call TRBJ2-1; 7 positions match TRBD1. The CDR3 is 15 residues long. V gave up 5 bases and J gave up 4 bases; unmatched junction bases: 8. CDR1 is SEHNR and CDR2 is FQNEAQ in the germline V gene (reference sequence). DNA for the CDR3: TGTGCCAGCAGCCCAACCGACAGGGAATACAATGAGCAGTTCTTC. This codes for CASSPTDREYNEQFF.

The genes are TRBV20-1 and TRBJ2-7; a possible D gene is TRBD2 (5 bases). Germline V CDR1 and CDR2: DFQATT, SNEGSKA (reference sequence). The CDR3 contains 14 residues. The ends were cut back, 6 bases at V and 3 bases at J, with 18 bases in the middle. CDR3: CSAIQTIHNYEQYF. CDR3 DNA: TGCAGTGCCATACAGACTATACACAACTACGAGCAGTACTTC.

This chain uses TRBV6-5 with TRBJ1-2; D unresolved. Germline V gene sequence: CDR1 MNHEY, CDR2 SVGAGI. Trimming took off 7 bases at V and 2 bases at J, with 8 bases between the two ends. This CDR3 region has 12 residues. CDR3 in DNA: TGTGCCAGCATTTGGCCAAACTATGGCTACACCTTC. The encoded protein is CASIWPNYGYTF.

The chain employs TRBV21-1 and TRBJ2-1; the D call of TRBD2 is as the table states it, not checked on the DNA. TRBV21-1 is listed as a pseudogene. This CDR3 comprises 14 residues. CDR3 in amino acids: CASRTSGIGNEQFF. The CDR3 DNA follows: TGTGCCAGCAGGACTAGCGGGATCGGGAATGAGCAGTTCTTC.

The chain uses TRBV4-1 and TRBJ2-3, with unresolved D. Looked up from germline, CDR1 is MGHRA and CDR2 is YSYEKL. The germline V and J ends were trimmed by 3 bases and 9 bases, with 10 bases remaining between them. The CDR3 is 12 residues long. The CDR3 reads CASSHPLETQYF. In DNA form, the CDR3 reads TGCGCCAGCAGCCACCCTCTAGAGACGCAGTATTTT.

This chain joins TRBV4-1 and TRBJ2-4; the D gene is possibly TRBD2 (5 bases). The CDR3 sequence is 17 residues long. V was shortened by 4 bases and J by 0 bases, with 16 bases between the two germline ends. The germline V gene has CDR1 MGHRA and CDR2 YSYEKL. The CDR3 DNA follows: TGCGCCAGCAGCCCCTCCAGAGCGGATCTAGCCAAAAACATTCAGTACTTC. Translation gives CASSPSRADLAKNIQYF.

V usage is TRBV29-1 and J usage is TRBJ2-5; maybe TRBD2 (8 bases). The CDR3 is 14 residues long. Per the germline V gene, CDR1 is SQVTM and CDR2 is ANQGSEA. Trimming removed 7 bases at V and 4 bases at J, with 19 bases between. The chain's CDR3 is CSAGGSGEGETQYF. The CDR3 bases are TGCAGCGCAGGGGGTAGCGGGGAAGGAGAGACCCAGTACTTC.

Points on this clonotype: A read error may explain this, as a much larger clone is one base away. The chain is built from TRBV29-1 and TRBJ2-5; a weak D match, TRBD2 (5 bases). CDR3 length: 12 residues. V lost 7 bases to trimming and J lost 5 bases, with 14 bases between them. Germline-derived CDR1 and CDR2 are SQVTM and ANQGSEA. This CDR3 is CSGQLTGETQYF. The CDR3 DNA reads TGCAGCGGTCAACTTACGGGGGAGACCCAGTACTTC.

This clonotype occurred a few times. The V call is TRBV3-1, the J call TRBJ2-3; no clear D. Trimming left V 1 base short and J 5 bases short, with 10 bases between. Germline CDR1 is LGHDT and CDR2 is YNNKEL (reference sequence). CDR3 size: 14 residues. The CDR3, as DNA: TGTGCCAGCAGCCAAGTGGCCCCAGGAGATACGCAGTATTTT. Its translation: CASSQVAPGDTQYF.

This chain uses TRBV27 with TRBJ2-2; D ambiguous. From germline, CDR1 is MNHEY and CDR2 SMNVEV (reference sequence). CDR3 length: 15 amino acids. The V end lost 5 bases, the J end lost 0 bases, and 10 bases lay between the germline ends. In DNA form, the CDR3 reads TGTGCCAGCAGTCCCTTAAAGACGAACACCGGGGAGCTGTTTTTT. It codes for CASSPLKTNTGELFF.

The rearrangement uses TRBV20-1 and TRBJ2-1, with 11 positions matching TRBD2. J lost 7 bases, V lost 5 bases, and 10 bases had no gene match. The CDR3 is 15 residues long. From germline, CDR1 is DFQATT and CDR2 SNEGSKA (reference sequence). The CDR3 is CSAGGQLAGENEQFF. The DNA for the CDR3 is TGCAGTGCTGGGGGTCAACTAGCGGGAGAAAATGAGCAGTTCTTC.